A single sample gave rise to the 12 T cell receptor beta chains below, sequenced in a study of shared clonotypes between healthy human individuals. Profiling relied on immunoSEQ multiplex PCR, and the TCRdb table lists in-frame clones only, not all of them. In the table there are roughly 2,500,000 clones, 93% of which are singletons. The sequencing sample was made of naive CD4+ T cells from PBMCs. Subset given: CD45RA+ positively selected. These TCRs come from a man aged 18 to 29 in good health. Some clones in this sample may be carry-over from other donors' samples.

J is TRBJ1-2 and V is TRBV10-3, with D possibly being TRBD1 (5 bases). Per the germline V gene, CDR1 is ENHRY and CDR2 is SYGVKD. V shed 4 bases and J shed 7 bases, with 16 bases lying between them. The CDR3 runs to 14 residues. CDR3 nucleotide sequence: TGTGCCATCAGTGTTCAAAGGGACTGGGCTGGCTACACCTTC. The encoded protein is CAISVQRDWAGYTF.

The J gene is TRBJ2-2, the V gene TRBV4-2, with 10 bases aligning to TRBD2. The CDR3 is 17 amino acids. Germline V gene lookup returns CDR1 LGHNA and CDR2 YNFKEQ. Trimming removed 1 base from V and 6 bases from J; junction bases left unmatched: 8. The CDR3 here is CASSQVGSGRASGELFF. The CDR3 DNA is TGTGCCAGCAGCCAAGTCGGGAGCGGGAGGGCCTCCGGGGAGCTGTTTTTT.

The chain combines TRBV7-2 with TRBJ2-3; 8 bases match TRBD2. Trimming took 4 bases from V and 0 from J; bases not matched to a gene: 6. The CDR3 loop spans 16 amino acids. Per germline, CDR1 SGHTA and CDR2 FQGNSA. The CDR3: CASSYRLARSTDTQYF. CDR3 DNA: TGTGCCAGCAGCTATCGACTAGCGCGAAGCACAGATACGCAGTATTTT.

The J gene is TRBJ2-3, the V gene TRBV5-1; TRBD1 or TRBD2 may be the D gene (5 bases each). The germline V gene encodes CDR1 SGHRS and CDR2 YFSETQ. The CDR3 is 17 residues long. Between the trimmed V and J ends, which lost 0 bases and 5 bases, there was a span of 19 bases. As DNA, the CDR3 is TGCGCCAGCAGCTTGGTCCGGGGCCAGCAGGGTATAGATACGCAGTATTTT. Translating it yields CASSLVRGQQGIDTQYF.

Concerning this clone: Other DNA sequences in this sample translate to the same CDR3. This chain uses TRBV4-1 with TRBJ2-7, with 7 nucleotides matching TRBD1. Germline V gene sequence: CDR1 MGHRA, CDR2 YSYEKL. V lost 1 base, J lost 2 bases, and 2 bases stayed unmatched. The CDR3 extends over 14 amino acids. The CDR3 nucleotides are TGCGCCAGCAGCCAAGTCCAGGGGGCCTACGAGCAGTACTTC. This encodes CASSQVQGAYEQYF.

The chain combines TRBV5-5 with TRBJ2-3; TRBD1 matches at 8 bases. J gave up 0 bases and V 3 bases, and 3 bases lay outside the gene matches. Germline V gene lookup returns CDR1 SGHKS and CDR2 YYEKEE (reference sequence). The CDR3 has 15 residues. CDR3 sequence (DNA): TGTGCCAGCAGCTCCCGGACAGGGAGCACAGATACGCAGTATTTT. This gives the protein CASSSRTGSTDTQYF.

This clone was seen only a few times. CDR3 region: CASSTHLNYGYTF. The CDR3 DNA reads TGTGCCAGCAGCACACACTTAAACTATGGCTACACCTTC. The chain is built from TRBV27 and TRBJ1-2; D not resolved. This CDR3 comprises 13 residues. The V end was cut by 6 bases, the J end by 2 bases, with 10 bases between. Germline V CDR1 and CDR2: MNHEY, SMNVEV (reference sequence).

The V and J genes are TRBV5-1 and TRBJ2-1, with unresolved D. The ends were cut back, 4 bases at V and 7 bases at J, with 9 bases in the middle. Germline V gene sequence: CDR1 SGHRS, CDR2 YFSETQ. This CDR3 comprises 12 residues. CDR3 sequence reads: CASSPDGNEQFF. The CDR3 coding sequence is TGCGCCAGCAGCCCGGATGGGAATGAGCAGTTCTTC.

J is TRBJ2-7 and V is TRBV5-1; a possible D gene is TRBD2 (5 bases). Germline CDR1 and CDR2: SGHRS and YFSETQ. V lost 3 bases to trimming and J lost 1 base, with 17 bases between them. This CDR3 has 16 amino acids. The CDR3 loop reads CASSSRDSVQSYEQYF. CDR3 DNA sequence: TGCGCCAGCAGCTCCCGCGATAGCGTACAGTCCTACGAGCAGTACTTC. Full variable domain (remainder filled in from reference TRBV5-1 and TRBJ2-7): KAGVTQTPRYLIKTRGQQVTLSCSPISGHRSVSWYQQTPGQGLQFLFEYFSETQRNKGNFPGRFSGRQFSNSRSEMNVSTLELGDSALYLCASSSRDSVQSYEQYFGPGTRLTVT.

This chain uses TRBV5-8 with TRBJ2-7; D remains unclear. In germline, CDR1 is SGHTS, CDR2 YDEGEE. The CDR3 sequence is 14 residues long. Deletions cut 2 bases from V and 0 bases from J, with 9 bases between. The chain's CDR3 is CASSLGFYSYEQYF. DNA for the CDR3: TGTGCCAGCAGCTTAGGCTTTTACTCCTACGAGCAGTACTTC.

This chain uses TRBV6-5 with TRBJ1-1; TRBD1 aligns across 7 bases. Trimming cost V 7 bases and J 9 bases; bases outside gene matches: 11. Germline values: CDR1 MNHEY, CDR2 SVGAGI. There are 13 residues in the CDR3. Here the CDR3 DNA reads TGTGCCAGCAAAGAATCCCGGGACAGTCAAGCTTTCTTT. It codes for CASKESRDSQAFF.

This clone was seen only a few times. CDR3 in amino acids: CASSFRRGTSNQPQHF. In DNA form, the CDR3 reads TGTGCCAGCAGCTTTCGCAGGGGGACTAGCAATCAGCCCCAGCATTTT. V gene TRBV28 combines with J gene TRBJ1-5, with 7 bases aligning to TRBD1. V trimming: 6 bases; J trimming: 0 bases; junction bases outside the gene matches: 8. The CDR3 sequence is 16 residues long. Germline lookup yields CDR1 MDHEN and CDR2 SYDVKM.